These 27 T cell receptor beta chains were sequenced from one sample in a study of HIV-infected patients and healthy controls. The repertoire came from unfractionated whole blood and reflected all unsorted peripheral T cells. Reverse transcription used roughly 480 ng RNA and constant-region primers for alpha and beta. Each of the alpha and beta chains got its own library through chain-specific third strand synthesis with indices. TCRdb independently ran MiXCR on the 5' RACE reads; one entry per CDR3 protein. This repertoire shows fewer than 15,000 distinct CDR3 sequences, roughly 10% found once; its top ten account for about 6%. The sample taken for sequencing was blood. The receptors shown here come from an adult in good health.

This clonotype has a count of ten or more. The CDR3 reads CASSLARLGNEQFF. The CDR3 DNA reads as TGTGCCAGCAGCTTAGCTAGGTTGGGCAATGAGCAGTTCTTC. V gene TRBV7-8 combines with J gene TRBJ2-1, with unresolved D. Germline loops: CDR1 SGHVS, CDR2 FQNEAQ. There are 14 residues in the CDR3. The germline V and J ends were trimmed by 0 bases and 6 bases, with 9 bases remaining between them.

This clonotype was seen more than once but under ten times. This rearrangement joins TRBV6-1 to TRBJ2-2; no clear D gene. The CDR3 contains 13 residues. In germline, CDR1 is MNHNS, CDR2 SASEGT. Trimming removed 5 bases from V and 4 bases from J, with 8 bases in between. CDR3 residues: CASSLSVTGELFF. CDR3 coding DNA: TGTGCCAGCAGTCTCAGCGTCACCGGGGAGCTGTTTTTT.

Ten or more counts support this clonotype. V and J are TRBV12-3 or TRBV12-4 and TRBJ2-2; the match to TRBD2 covers 7 bases. The V gene end was trimmed by 8 bases and the J gene end by 1 base; junction bases not matched to a gene: 4. The CDR3 totals 14 residues. CDR3 coding DNA: TGTGCCAGCGGGACTACTGAGAACACCGGGGAGCTGTTTTTT. The encoded protein is CASGTTENTGELFF.

In this sample, this clonotype is medium-sized (0.01 to 0.1%). The rearrangement uses TRBV2 and TRBJ1-1; the match to TRBD1 covers 8 bases. J gave up 3 bases and V 7 bases, and 4 bases lay outside the gene matches. This CDR3 comprises 13 residues. CDR1 and CDR2 (germline): SNHLY, FYNNEI. The CDR3 reads CASTDRGDTEAFF. As DNA, the CDR3 is TGTGCCAGCACCGACAGGGGTGACACTGAAGCTTTCTTT. The full variable domain, rest sourced from reference TRBV2 and TRBJ1-1, is EPEVTQTPSHQVTQMGQEVILRCVPISNHLYFYWYRQILGQKVEFLVSFYNNEISEKSEIFDDQFSVERPDGSNFTLKIRSTKLEDSAMYFCASTDRGDTEAFFGQGTRLTVV.

By share, this clonotype counts as medium-sized. The J gene is TRBJ1-1, the V gene TRBV25-1; D possibly corresponds to TRBD1 (6 bases). V lost 6 bases and J lost 5, with 13 bases in between. Germline CDR1 and CDR2: MGHDK and SYGVNS. The length of the CDR3 is 13 residues. CDR3 protein: CASRDRTGTEAFF. CDR3 coding DNA: TGTGCCAGCAGGGACAGAACGGGGACTGAAGCTTTCTTT.

This clonotype is termed medium-sized (0.01 to 0.1%). The CDR3 DNA reads as TGTGCCAGCAGCCAAGCTTTTAGAAATAATCAGCCCCAGCATTTT. It encodes CASSQAFRNNQPQHF. The rearrangement joins TRBV3-1 to TRBJ1-5; D is unresolved. V shed 1 base and J shed 4 bases, with 11 bases lying between them. Per the germline V gene, CDR1 is LGHDT and CDR2 is YNNKEL (reference sequence). The CDR3 loop spans 15 amino acids.

This clonotype was seen only a few times. V usage is TRBV9 and J usage is TRBJ2-1; D may correspond to TRBD1 or TRBD2 (5 bases each). V lost 4 bases and J lost 6, with 14 bases in between. Germline V gives CDR1 SGDLS, CDR2 YYNGEE. This CDR3 has 14 residues. The CDR3, as DNA: TGTGCCAGCAGCATAGACGGGGCAGCCAATGAGCAGTTCTTC. Protein: CASSIDGAANEQFF. Supplemented by reference TRBV9 and TRBJ2-1, the full variable domain reads DSGVTQTPKHLITATGQRVTLRCSPRSGDLSVYWYQQSLDQGLQFLIQYYNGEERAKGNILERFSAQQFPDLHSELNLSSLELGDSALYFCASSIDGAANEQFFGPGTRLTVL.

This clonotype is labeled as medium-sized. The rearrangement joins TRBV5-1 to TRBJ1-5, with TRBD1 matching 7 bases. The CDR3 length is 15 residues. The junction had 4 bases not matched to a gene; V was cut back by 4 bases and J by 0 bases. Germline V gene sequence: CDR1 SGHRS, CDR2 YFSETQ. This CDR3 reads CASSPGQHSNQPQHF. In nucleotides, the CDR3 is TGCGCCAGCAGCCCGGGACAGCATAGCAATCAGCCCCAGCATTTT.

This clonotype was counted only a few times. The genes are TRBV24-1 and TRBJ2-1; D is uncertain. The germline V gene encodes CDR1 KGHDR and CDR2 SFDVKD. The CDR3 totals 11 residues. Trimming left V 5 bases short and J 3 bases short, with 1 base between. CDR3 region: CATSGYNEQFF. The CDR3 DNA reads as TGTGCCACCAGTGGCTACAATGAGCAGTTCTTC.

This clonotype has just a few counts. The genes are TRBV18 and TRBJ2-1; TRBD2 aligns across 9 bases. CDR3 length: 16 residues. Germline loops: CDR1 KGHSH, CDR2 LQKENI. V shed 0 bases and J 2 bases; nucleotides not matched to a gene: 2. The CDR3 is CASSPPAGGPYNEQFF. CDR3 in DNA: TGTGCCAGCTCACCACCGGCGGGAGGGCCCTACAATGAGCAGTTCTTC.

Ten or more counts support this clonotype. V gene TRBV30 combines with J gene TRBJ1-4; TRBD1 aligns across 8 bases. Looked up from germline, CDR1 is GTSNPN and CDR2 is SVGIG (reference sequence). This CDR3 has 15 amino acids. Trimming at V came to 3 bases and at J to 1 base, leaving 4 bases not matched to a gene. CDR3 sequence (DNA): TGTGCCTGGAGCGCCGGACAGGGAACTAATGAAAAACTGTTTTTT. Translation: CAWSAGQGTNEKLFF.

Written as DNA, the CDR3 is TGTGCCACCAGTGATTTCGCCTATGGCTACACCTTC. This encodes CATSDFAYGYTF. The rearrangement joins TRBV24-1 to TRBJ1-2; D ambiguous. Germline values: CDR1 KGHDR, CDR2 SFDVKD. V was trimmed by 1 base and J by 4 bases, leaving 3 bases between them. The CDR3 length is 12 residues.

The rearrangement joins TRBV24-1 to TRBJ2-2; 7 bases line up with TRBD1. Germline V gives CDR1 KGHDR, CDR2 SFDVKD. The CDR3 sequence is 14 residues long. V was clipped by 7 bases and J by 0 bases; unmatched bases: 1. The CDR3 bases are TGTGCCACCAGGGGACAGTCGAACACCGGGGAGCTGTTTTTT. This codes for CATRGQSNTGELFF.

The J gene is TRBJ2-2, the V gene TRBV3-1; D ambiguous. From germline, CDR1 is LGHDT and CDR2 YNNKEL (reference sequence). This CDR3 is 13 amino acids long. V lost 3 bases and J lost 6, with 8 bases in between. The CDR3 sequence: CASSQPGPGELFF. CDR3 sequence (DNA): TGTGCCAGCAGCCAGCCTGGCCCCGGGGAGCTGTTTTTT.

This clonotype is labeled medium-sized (0.01 to 0.1%). The gene calls are TRBV20-1 and TRBJ2-2; D unresolved. Germline V lookup: CDR1 DFQATT, CDR2 SNEGSKA (reference sequence). Trimming removed 1 base from V and 6 bases from J, with 15 bases in between. The CDR3 sequence is 15 residues long. The CDR3 here is CSARVLIGSSGELFF. The CDR3 DNA reads TGCAGTGCTAGAGTTTTAATTGGGTCCTCCGGGGAGCTGTTTTTT.

This clonotype was seen a handful of times. The chain employs TRBV5-1 and TRBJ1-2; tentative D call: TRBD1 (5 bases). In germline, CDR1 is SGHRS, CDR2 YFSETQ. This CDR3 is 15 amino acids long. The germline V and J ends were trimmed by 2 bases and 3 bases, with 14 bases remaining between them. The CDR3 spells CASSLGAGIDYGYTF. DNA for the CDR3: TGCGCCAGCAGCTTAGGAGCAGGGATCGACTATGGCTACACCTTC.

In its sample, this clonotype was seen many times. V usage is TRBV5-1 and J usage is TRBJ1-4; 8 bases fit TRBD1. From germline, CDR1 is SGHRS and CDR2 YFSETQ. The CDR3 runs to 17 residues. V shed 5 bases, J shed 0 bases, and the junction held 9 bases outside the gene matches. Written as DNA, the CDR3 is TGCGCCAGCAGTCACGGACAGGGTGCCGCAACTAATGAAAAACTGTTTTTT. As protein: CASSHGQGAATNEKLFF.

This clonotype appeared many times. The chain carries TRBV6-2 or TRBV6-3 and TRBJ2-7; D gene ambiguous. Per germline, CDR1 MNHEY and CDR2 SVGEGT. The CDR3 has 15 amino acids. Trimming took off 0 bases at V and 2 bases at J, with 11 bases between the two ends. CDR3: CASSYSGWGTYEQYF. The DNA of the CDR3 is TGTGCCAGCAGTTACTCGGGGTGGGGAACCTACGAGCAGTACTTC.

This clonotype was counted at least ten times. The V gene is TRBV4-2, the J gene TRBJ2-6, with no clear D. The germline V gene has CDR1 LGHNA and CDR2 YNFKEQ. With 1 base removed from V and 0 bases from J, the gap between germline ends came to 7 bases. CDR3 length: 16 residues. The CDR3 protein is CASSQVHSSGANVLTF. In DNA form, the CDR3 reads TGTGCCAGCAGCCAAGTTCATTCCTCTGGGGCCAACGTCCTGACTTTC.

This clonotype is medium-sized in the sample. This chain connects TRBV20-1 to TRBJ1-1, with D tentatively TRBD1 (5 bases). The germline CDR1 and CDR2 sequences are DFQATT and SNEGSKA (reference sequence). The V and J ends lost 1 base and 4 bases respectively, with 13 bases between them. CDR3 length equals 14 residues. In DNA, the CDR3 is TGCAGTGCTAGAGGTCCGGGGGGGATCACTGAAGCTTTCTTT. Its translation: CSARGPGGITEAFF.

This clonotype appeared many times. The chain uses TRBV7-9 and TRBJ1-3; no firm D call. With 4 bases removed from V and 0 bases from J, the gap between germline ends came to 22 bases. Germline lookup yields CDR1 SEHNR and CDR2 FQNEAQ (reference sequence). This CDR3 has 19 amino acids. CDR3: CASSYSLDSRDPSGNTIYF. The CDR3 DNA follows: TGTGCCAGCAGCTATTCACTAGACTCCCGTGATCCCTCTGGAAACACCATATATTTT.

Only a few counts were recorded for this clonotype. The V call is TRBV4-1, the J call TRBJ2-5; 7 bases map to TRBD1. Germline CDR1 is MGHRA and CDR2 is YSYEKL. The V segment lost 4 bases and the J segment 4 bases; nucleotides outside the gene matches: 9. This CDR3 is 15 amino acids long. The CDR3 DNA reads TGCGCCAGCAGCCCCCGGGACAGCCCCGGAGAGACCCAGTACTTC. Protein: CASSPRDSPGETQYF.

Sample share makes this clonotype medium-sized. The chain employs TRBV30 and TRBJ1-4; no definite D call. The CDR3 is made up of 13 amino acids. Germline CDR1 is GTSNPN and CDR2 is SVGIG (reference sequence). Between the trimmed V and J ends, which lost 0 bases and 3 bases, there was a span of 5 bases. Here the CDR3 DNA reads TGTGCCTGGAGTGTTGAGTCTAATGAAAAACTGTTTTTT. Protein sequence: CAWSVESNEKLFF.

This clonotype is deemed medium-sized. This rearrangement joins TRBV3-1 to TRBJ1-5; D is undetermined. The CDR3 extends over 13 amino acids. Germline CDR1 and CDR2: LGHDT and YNNKEL (reference sequence). Trimming removed 1 base at V and 5 bases at J, with 6 bases between. DNA for the CDR3: TGTGCCAGCAGCCAAGGGAAAGATCAGCCCCAGCATTTT. This codes for CASSQGKDQPQHF.

The V and J genes are TRBV28 and TRBJ2-5; D ambiguous. CDR1 and CDR2 from the germline V gene are MDHEN and SYDVKM. V was cut by 5 bases and J by 3 bases, with 13 bases left in between. This CDR3 is 14 amino acids long. The CDR3 DNA reads as TGTGCCAGCAGTCAATATGACACCAAAGAGACCCAGTACTTC. Translated: CASSQYDTKETQYF.

Concerning this clonotype: A much bigger clone sits one base away, suggesting this may be a read error. This chain uses TRBV3-1 with TRBJ2-7, with a weak D call TRBD1 (6 bases). Germline values: CDR1 LGHDT, CDR2 YNNKEL (reference sequence). The CDR3 is 16 residues long. V was trimmed by 5 bases and J by 6 bases, leaving 23 bases between them. CDR3 loop: CASSERPWDNYCEQYF. In DNA form, the CDR3 reads TGTGCCAGCAGCGAAAGGCCCTGGGACAATTACTGCGAGCAGTACTTC.

This rearrangement joins TRBV3-1 to TRBJ2-3; D is unresolved. Per the germline V gene, CDR1 is LGHDT and CDR2 is YNNKEL (reference sequence). This CDR3 is 13 amino acids long. V was clipped by 5 bases and J by 0 bases, with 6 bases between them. CDR3 coding DNA: TGTGCCAGCAGCGACAAGAGCACAGATACGCAGTATTTT. Protein sequence: CASSDKSTDTQYF.